The 21 T cell receptor beta chains below come from one sample, sequenced in a study of shared clonotypes between healthy human individuals. The naive CD8 population came from CD45RO-negative cells selected for CCR7, without terminally differentiated effector memory CD45RA+ cells. Some clones are missing from TCRdb's copy, which holds only in-frame ones; the method was immunoSEQ multiplex PCR. The sample includes more than 2 million clones, 90% to 95% of them seen just once. The source material was naive CD8+ T cells from PBMCs. The source of these receptors is a man in his late teens or twenties in good health. Some clones in this sample may be carry-over from other donors' samples.

The rearrangement links TRBV29-1 to TRBJ2-7, with 8 positions matching TRBD2. Trimming cost V 6 bases and J 4 bases; bases outside gene matches: 8. The CDR3 contains 13 residues. Germline values: CDR1 SQVTM, CDR2 ANQGSEA. The CDR3: CSVTGGELYEQYF. The CDR3 DNA reads TGCAGCGTGACCGGGGGGGAACTATACGAGCAGTACTTC.

The V call is TRBV9, the J call TRBJ2-5, with 13 bases fitting TRBD2. Losses at the gene ends were 3 bases for V and 5 bases for J; bases not matched to a gene: 10. CDR1 and CDR2 from the germline V gene are SGDLS and YYNGEE. The CDR3 sequence is 17 residues long. CDR3 sequence reads: CASSAISGTSGAETQYF. CDR3 sequence (DNA): TGTGCCAGCAGCGCCATTTCCGGGACTAGCGGGGCCGAGACCCAGTACTTC. Filled out from reference TRBV9 and TRBJ2-5, the complete variable domain reads DSGVTQTPKHLITATGQRVTLRCSPRSGDLSVYWYQQSLDQGLQFLIQYYNGEERAKGNILERFSAQQFPDLHSELNLSSLELGDSALYFCASSAISGTSGAETQYFGPGTRLLVL.

The V and J genes are TRBV7-9 and TRBJ2-1; D perhaps matches TRBD2 (6 bases). Germline CDR1 SEHNR, CDR2 FQNEAQ (reference sequence). Between the trimmed V and J ends, which lost 1 base and 14 bases, there was a span of 24 bases. The CDR3 loop spans 16 amino acids. CDR3 protein: CASSLEEGGTRYVEFF. The CDR3 region has the DNA TGTGCCAGCAGCTTAGAAGAGGGCGGGACCCGGTATGTTGAGTTCTTC.

This sequence joins TRBV9 and TRBJ2-1, with 14 nucleotides matching TRBD2. Germline values: CDR1 SGDLS, CDR2 YYNGEE. The CDR3 spans 14 residues. V shed 9 bases, J shed 7 bases, and the junction held 6 bases outside the gene matches. CDR3 amino acids: CATTTSGRGNEQFF. The DNA for the CDR3 is TGTGCCACTACGACTAGCGGGAGGGGAAATGAGCAGTTCTTC.

The V call is TRBV20-1, the J call TRBJ1-2; 8 nucleotides agree with TRBD1. Germline V gene data show CDR1 as DFQATT and CDR2 as SNEGSKA (reference sequence). CDR3 size: 10 residues. The CDR3 nucleotides are TGCAGAGTACAGGGGGTTGGCTACACCTTC. Protein product: CRVQGVGYTF.

The genes are TRBV4-3 and TRBJ1-2; no firm D call. The CDR3 runs to 14 residues. Deletions cut 4 bases from V and 6 bases from J, with 15 bases between. The germline V gene has CDR1 LGHNA and CDR2 YSLEER. The CDR3 sequence is CASSPRWSMDGYTF. The CDR3, as DNA: TGCGCCAGCAGCCCCCGTTGGTCTATGGATGGCTACACCTTC.

The rearrangement joins TRBV27 to TRBJ2-5; 8 nucleotides align to TRBD2. V gave up 5 bases and J gave up 5 bases; unmatched junction bases: 10. Looked up from germline, CDR1 is MNHEY and CDR2 is SMNVEV (reference sequence). This CDR3 contains 15 residues. The CDR3 DNA follows: TGTGCCAGCAGTGTCATCAGCGGGAGCTTGGAGACCCAGTACTTC. This sequence encodes CASSVISGSLETQYF.

The CDR3 DNA follows: TGTGCCAGCTCACCTCCACAGGGGCGGAAAAACGAGCAGTACTTC. This encodes CASSPPQGRKNEQYF. V usage is TRBV18 and J usage is TRBJ2-7; 7 bases are a match to TRBD1. The CDR3 extends over 15 amino acids. J was trimmed by 5 bases and V by 3 bases; bases with no gene match: 10. In germline, CDR1 is KGHSH, CDR2 LQKENI. Drawing the rest from reference TRBV18 and TRBJ2-7, the complete variable domain is NAGVMQNPRHLVRRRGQEARLRCSPMKGHSHVYWYRQLPEEGLKFMVYLQKENIIDESGMPKERFSAEFPKEGPSILRIQQVVRGDSAAYFCASSPPQGRKNEQYFGPGTRLTVT.

V usage is TRBV5-1 and J usage is TRBJ1-1; 7 nucleotides align to TRBD1. V shed 5 bases and J 5 bases; nucleotides not matched to a gene: 6. Germline V gives CDR1 SGHRS, CDR2 YFSETQ. CDR3 size: 13 residues. CDR3 in DNA: TGCGCCAGCAGACTACAGGGGAATACTGAAGCTTTCTTT. Translating it yields CASRLQGNTEAFF.

V is TRBV5-6 and J is TRBJ2-5; D is uncertain. The length of the CDR3 is 15 residues. Trimming stripped 0 bases from V and 1 base from J, with 10 bases between. Germline V gene sequence: CDR1 SGHDT, CDR2 YYEEEE. The DNA of the CDR3 is TGTGCCAGCAGCTTGGCCTTGCGCCGCCAAGAGACCCAGTACTTC. This gives the protein CASSLALRRQETQYF. The whole variable domain, filled in from reference TRBV5-6 and TRBJ2-5, reads DAGVTQSPTHLIKTRGQQVTLRCSPKSGHDTVSWYQQALGQGPQFIFQYYEEEERQRGNFPDRFSGHQFPNYSSELNVNALLLGDSALYLCASSLALRRQETQYFGPGTRLLVL.

J is TRBJ1-1 and V is TRBV7-2; D remains ambiguous. With 3 bases removed from V and 6 bases from J, the gap between germline ends came to 14 bases. Germline V gene sequence: CDR1 SGHTA, CDR2 FQGNSA. The CDR3 sequence is 14 residues long. The CDR3 coding sequence is TGTGCCAGCAGCTTGTATGAGTTCTTCGCTGAAGCTTTCTTT. Translated, it gives CASSLYEFFAEAFF. The full variable domain, completed using reference TRBV7-2 and TRBJ1-1, is GAGVSQSPSNKVTEKGKDVELRCDPISGHTALYWYRQSLGQGLEFLIYFQGNSAPDKSGLPSDRFSAERTGGSVSTLTIQRTQQEDSAVYLCASSLYEFFAEAFFGQGTRLTVV.

This chain joins TRBV5-6 and TRBJ1-4; D not certain. The V end lost 4 bases, the J end lost 10 bases, and 14 bases lay between the germline ends. Germline loops: CDR1 SGHDT, CDR2 YYEEEE. The CDR3 is made up of 13 amino acids. The CDR3 bases are TGTGCCAGCAGCCCAAGCCCTGAAGGAAAACTGTTTTTT. It yields the protein CASSPSPEGKLFF.

In regard to this clone: Other DNA variants within this sample encode the same CDR3. The chain couples TRBV9 to TRBJ2-7, with D perhaps matching TRBD1 or TRBD2 (6 bases each). This CDR3 region has 14 residues. Per the germline V gene, CDR1 is SGDLS and CDR2 is YYNGEE. Trimming cost V 4 bases and J 2 bases, with 13 bases left between them. CDR3 sequence reads: CASSPGGRTYEQYF. The CDR3 bases are TGTGCCAGCAGCCCCGGGGGCAGGACCTACGAGCAGTACTTC.

V gene TRBV7-3 combines with J gene TRBJ2-1, with 10 bases that match TRBD2. Per the germline V gene, CDR1 is SGHTA and CDR2 is FQGTGA. Trimming at V came to 5 bases and at J to 5 bases, leaving 15 bases not matched to a gene. The CDR3 is made up of 18 amino acids. CDR3 protein: CASSQYSGRTLDDNEQFF. In nucleotides, the CDR3 is TGTGCCAGCAGCCAATATAGCGGGAGGACCCTAGATGACAATGAGCAGTTCTTC. Looking up the rest from reference TRBV7-3 and TRBJ2-1 gives the full variable domain: GAGVSQTPSNKVTEKGKYVELRCDPISGHTALYWYRQSLGQGPEFLIYFQGTGAADDSGLPNDRFFAVRPEGSVSTLKIQRTERGDSAVYLCASSQYSGRTLDDNEQFFGPGTRLTVL.

This chain links TRBV6-1 with TRBJ2-1; 10 bases are a match to TRBD2. The CDR3 is 15 amino acids. V gave up 10 bases and J gave up 6 bases; unmatched junction bases: 12. The germline gives CDR1 MNHNS, CDR2 SASEGT. The CDR3: CATTVNSGRTNEQFF. The CDR3 DNA follows: TGTGCCACCACGGTAAATAGCGGGAGGACCAATGAGCAGTTCTTC.

In the case of this clone: At one boundary the junction diverges from the germline segment, which might be a read error. The CDR3 loop is CASSGACLESSIDGGLF. CDR3 nucleotide sequence: TGCGCCAGCAGTGGTGCGTGTCTTGAGTCCTCGATCGACGGCGGGCTCTTC. The chain combines TRBV10-1 with TRBJ2-1; weak D call: TRBD2 (5 bases). Germline V gives CDR1 WNHNN, CDR2 SYGVQD (reference sequence). This CDR3 contains 17 residues.

CDR3 protein: CASSLSFRGVHEQYF. The CDR3, as DNA: TGTGCCAGCAGCTTAAGTTTCAGGGGGGTACACGAGCAGTACTTC. V gene TRBV7-9 combines with J gene TRBJ2-7, with TRBD1 as a possible D gene (7 bases). Germline CDR1 and CDR2: SEHNR and FQNEAQ (reference sequence). The V and J ends lost 2 bases and 5 bases respectively, with 16 bases between them. CDR3 size: 15 residues.

This chain joins TRBV19 and TRBJ1-2; D unclear. The germline V and J ends were trimmed by 2 bases and 8 bases, with 15 bases remaining between them. Looked up from germline, CDR1 is LNHDA and CDR2 is SQIVND (reference sequence). This CDR3 comprises 14 residues. The CDR3 is CASSISGGGLGYTF. The CDR3 DNA reads as TGTGCCAGTAGTATATCGGGCGGCGGTTTGGGCTACACCTTC.

This chain joins TRBV4-1 and TRBJ2-7; D may be TRBD1 (6 bases). The CDR3 is made up of 14 amino acids. From germline, CDR1 is MGHRA and CDR2 YSYEKL. V was pared by 4 bases and J by 5 bases, with 15 bases between. As DNA, the CDR3 is TGCGCCAGCAGCCGGATCTTATCAGGGGACGAGCAGTACTTC. Translation: CASSRILSGDEQYF.

In the case of this clone: The sample contains more than one DNA sequence encoding this CDR3. The V gene is TRBV5-6, the J gene TRBJ2-7; D not certain. Germline V gives CDR1 SGHDT, CDR2 YYEEEE. The CDR3 loop spans 12 amino acids. V lost 0 bases and J 4 bases, leaving 5 bases between the germline ends. The CDR3 loop is CASSLGRYEQYF. The CDR3, as DNA: TGTGCCAGCAGCTTGGGCAGATACGAGCAGTACTTC. The full variable domain, rest sourced from reference TRBV5-6 and TRBJ2-7, is DAGVTQSPTHLIKTRGQQVTLRCSPKSGHDTVSWYQQALGQGPQFIFQYYEEEERQRGNFPDRFSGHQFPNYSSELNVNALLLGDSALYLCASSLGRYEQYFGPGTRLTVT.

V is TRBV7-9 and J is TRBJ2-7, with D perhaps assigned TRBD1 or TRBD2 (5 bases each). The CDR3 loop spans 14 amino acids. Trimming removed 1 base from V and 6 bases from J, with 13 bases in between. Per the germline V gene, CDR1 is SEHNR and CDR2 is FQNEAQ (reference sequence). The CDR3 protein is CASSLVPPGLEQYF. The CDR3 nucleotides are TGTGCCAGCAGCTTAGTACCCCCGGGGCTCGAGCAGTACTTC. The full variable domain, its missing parts supplied by reference TRBV7-9 and TRBJ2-7, is DTGVSQNPRHKITKRGQNVTFRCDPISEHNRLYWYRQTLGQGPEFLTYFQNEAQLEKSRLLSDRFSAERPKGSFSTLEIQRTEQGDSAMYLCASSLVPPGLEQYFGPGTRLTVT.